Listed here is a single TCR beta chain. Authors' processing steps: For nucleated cells, counts were estimated from reference gene primer amplification. Profiling relied on immunoSEQ multiplex PCR, and the TCRdb table lists in-frame clones only, not all of them. V and J calls and clone size are those listed in that table; D and trimming were worked out from the DNA. Of 100,000 to 150,000 clones in the sample, more than 75% were seen once. The CDR3 covers 15 residues. The junction had 8 bases not matched to a gene; V was cut back by 5 bases and J by 5 bases. Germline CDR1 and CDR2: SGHAT and FQDESV (reference sequence). The sample belongs to a study of blood T cell repertoires in COVID-19.

Sample: peripheral blood. The rearrangement joins TRBV11-1 to TRBJ2-2; TRBD2 matches at 7 bases. This TCR was recovered from a man aged 45-65 years with acute or convalescent COVID-19. The CDR3 bases are TGTGCCAGCAGCCACACGCCCGGGGGGACCGGGGAGCTGTTTTTT. As protein: CASSHTPGGTGELFF. The whole variable domain, filled in from reference TRBV11-1 and TRBJ2-2, reads EAEVAQSPRYKITEKSQAVAFWCDPISGHATLYWYRQILGQGPELLVQFQDESVVDDSQLPKDRFSAERLKGVDSTLKIQPAELGDSAMYLCASSHTPGGTGELFFGEGSRLTVL.